Listed here is a single TCR beta chain. The V gene's germline CDR1 is LGHDT and CDR2 YNNKEL (reference sequence). The ends were cut back, 0 bases at V and 3 bases at J, with 8 bases in the middle. The length of the CDR3 is 15 residues. This record belongs to a study of blood T cell repertoires in COVID-19. Across the study: Material from acute and convalescent COVID-19 was sourced from the United States, Italy and Spain. In each case, the material was cDNA or gDNA derived from T cells, B-cell-depleted T cells, or PBMCs.

Profiling relied on immunoSEQ multiplex PCR, and the TCRdb table lists in-frame clones only, not all of them. Here the sample spans about 330,000 clones, more than 75% being singletons. Material: PBMCs or T cells enriched from blood (not recorded which). This sequence was found in a young woman who had recovered from COVID-19. The V call is TRBV3-1 (or the pseudogene TRBV3-2), the J call TRBJ1-4; a weak D match, TRBD1 (5 bases). CDR3 region: CASSQDSGSNEKLFF. The DNA for the CDR3 is TGTGCCAGCAGCCAAGACTCAGGGTCTAATGAAAAACTGTTTTTT.